The 29 T cell receptor beta chains below were found in one sample sequenced in a study of T cells in Graves' hyperthyroidism and ophthalmopathy. The TCR beta CDR3 regions underwent amplification using RNA transcripts as the source. A first-round RT-PCR of the TCR CDR3 used the HTBI primer set. MiXCR, run by TCRdb on the multiplex PCR reads, gives a single entry per CDR3 protein. The sample holds a few hundred thousand distinct CDR3 sequences, over 15% seen once. The sequenced material came from blood. These receptors all stem from a woman aged 60-75 years with Graves' ophthalmopathy.

The V call is TRBV7-2, the J call TRBJ2-7; no definite D call. Germline CDR1 is SGHTA and CDR2 is FQGNSA. V lost 2 bases to trimming and J lost 4 bases, with 3 bases between them. This CDR3 region has 11 residues. The CDR3 DNA sequence: TGTGCCAGCAGCTTATGGTACGAGCAGTACTTC. This gives the protein CASSLWYEQYF.

This clonotype has a handful of counts. The chain couples TRBV12-3 or TRBV12-4 to TRBJ2-2; D gene ambiguous. V lost 4 bases to trimming and J lost 6 bases, with 6 bases between them. CDR3 length: 12 residues. The CDR3 loop reads CASSSPPGELFF. The CDR3 DNA reads as TGTGCCAGCAGTTCACCCCCCGGGGAGCTGTTTTTT.

This clonotype has just a few counts. The V gene is TRBV20-1, the J gene TRBJ2-3; 8 positions match TRBD1. V lost 3 bases and J lost 0; bases outside the gene matches: 5. CDR3 size: 15 residues. CDR1 is DFQATT and CDR2 is SNEGSKA in the germline V gene (reference sequence). CDR3 bases: TGCAGTGCTAGCGGACAGGGCTACAGCACAGATACGCAGTATTTT. It yields the protein CSASGQGYSTDTQYF.

V and J are TRBV20-1 and TRBJ2-5; the match to TRBD1 covers 7 bases. The CDR3 consists of 17 residues. J gave up 2 bases and V 3 bases, and 15 bases lay outside the gene matches. Per germline, CDR1 DFQATT and CDR2 SNEGSKA (reference sequence). CDR3 protein: CSARPKVGDSRQETQYF. CDR3 nucleotides: TGCAGTGCTAGGCCAAAAGTGGGGGACAGTCGACAAGAGACCCAGTACTTC.

There are many counts of this clonotype. Written as DNA, the CDR3 is TGTGCCAGCCGAGGTTGGACAGGGGCTAACAAAAACATTCAGTACTTC. It is translated as CASRGWTGANKNIQYF. The chain is built from TRBV6-2 or TRBV6-3 and TRBJ2-4, with TRBD1 identical over 9 bases. This CDR3 spans 16 amino acids. Germline V gives CDR1 MNHEY, CDR2 SVGEGT. V lost 8 bases to trimming and J lost 3 bases; unmatched junction nucleotides: 11.

The J gene is TRBJ1-1, the V gene TRBV7-2; a weak D match, TRBD1 (5 bases). This CDR3 contains 14 residues. The germline V gene encodes CDR1 SGHTA and CDR2 FQGNSA. The V end lost 3 bases, the J end lost 8 bases, and 16 bases lay between the germline ends. The CDR3 sequence: CASSFLRTNSEAFF. The CDR3 nucleotides read TGTGCCAGCAGCTTCCTTAGGACAAACTCGGAAGCTTTCTTT.

This clonotype occurred many times. The chain couples TRBV27 to TRBJ2-5; 12 nucleotides match TRBD2. In germline, CDR1 is MNHEY, CDR2 SMNVEV (reference sequence). The CDR3 has 14 amino acids. V lost 8 bases, J lost 5 bases, and 6 bases stayed unmatched. CDR3 protein: CASGGLAGGETQYF. CDR3 in DNA: TGTGCCAGCGGGGGACTAGCGGGCGGTGAGACCCAGTACTTC.

The rearrangement uses TRBV11-1 and TRBJ1-2, with D possibly matching TRBD1 (5 bases). V lost 5 bases to trimming and J lost 5 bases, with 18 bases between them. The CDR3 is 15 residues long. Germline values: CDR1 SGHAT, CDR2 FQDESV (reference sequence). The CDR3: CASSLTAQGWYGYTF. CDR3 DNA: TGTGCCAGCAGCCTGACAGCCCAAGGATGGTATGGCTACACCTTC.

This clonotype has only a few counts. V and J are TRBV2 and TRBJ1-2; no firm D call. Trimming shortened V by 0 bases and J by 4 bases, and 15 bases separated the two germline ends. Germline V CDR1 and CDR2: SNHLY, FYNNEI. The CDR3 sequence is 16 residues long. The CDR3 DNA sequence: TGTGCCAGCAGTGAAGCATCGGTAGGGTTCGGCTATGGCTACACCTTC. Translating gives CASSEASVGFGYGYTF.

The CDR3 spells CASSQDLGGAGDEQYF. In DNA, the CDR3 is TGCGCCAGCAGCCAGGACCTCGGGGGGGCCGGGGACGAGCAGTACTTC. The rearrangement joins TRBV4-3 to TRBJ2-7; TRBD2 aligns across 8 bases. V shed 3 bases, J shed 5 bases, and the junction held 12 bases outside the gene matches. Germline assignment: CDR1 LGHNA and CDR2 YSLEER. The CDR3 runs 16 residues.

This clonotype occurred a few times. J is TRBJ2-3 and V is TRBV20-1, with TRBD2 identical over 8 bases. V was pared by 0 bases and J by 4 bases, with 6 bases of the junction left unmatched. The CDR3 spans 15 residues. The germline V gene encodes CDR1 DFQATT and CDR2 SNEGSKA (reference sequence). This chain's CDR3 is CSARDGLAAADTQYF. The CDR3 DNA is TGCAGTGCTAGAGATGGACTAGCCGCCGCAGATACGCAGTATTTT.

This clonotype occurred many times. The CDR3 region is CASSSTGFGGYTF. In nucleotides, the CDR3 is TGTGCCAGCAGCTCGACAGGGTTCGGTGGCTACACCTTC. This chain connects TRBV12-3 or TRBV12-4 to TRBJ1-2, with TRBD1 matching over 7 bases. The V segment lost 6 bases and the J segment 7 bases; nucleotides outside the gene matches: 8. The CDR3 extends over 13 amino acids.

This clonotype appeared a few times. The V and J genes are TRBV5-1 and TRBJ1-2; the D gene is possibly TRBD1 (5 bases). The germline V gene has CDR1 SGHRS and CDR2 YFSETQ. Trimming removed 0 bases at V and 7 bases at J, with 19 bases between. CDR3 length equals 16 residues. The CDR3 spells CASSLDPRGGYSGYTF. DNA for the CDR3: TGCGCCAGCAGCTTGGACCCGCGGGGGGGGTACAGTGGCTACACCTTC.

This clonotype occurred many times. This chain links TRBV6-5 with TRBJ2-7; a possible D gene is TRBD1 (5 bases). The V and J ends lost 0 bases and 2 bases respectively, with 11 bases between them. Per the germline V gene, CDR1 is MNHEY and CDR2 is SVGAGI. This CDR3 is built from 15 residues. CDR3: CASSYSTAPTYEQYF. The CDR3 bases are TGTGCCAGCAGTTACTCGACAGCACCGACCTACGAGCAGTACTTC.

This clonotype was detected ten times or more. V usage is TRBV20-1 and J usage is TRBJ2-3; TRBD2 matches 8 bases. This CDR3 has 13 residues. The germline V gene encodes CDR1 DFQATT and CDR2 SNEGSKA (reference sequence). Trimming removed 6 bases from V and 5 bases from J; junction bases left unmatched: 7. The CDR3 nucleotides are TGCAGTGCCGGGGGGGGGCGTCAAGATACGCAGTATTTT. Its translation is CSAGGGRQDTQYF.

CDR3 in amino acids: CASNLGSRAYNEQFF. The CDR3 bases are TGCGCCAGCAACTTAGGTTCGAGGGCCTACAATGAGCAGTTCTTC. The chain recombines TRBV5-1 with TRBJ2-1; TRBD2 is a possible D gene (5 bases). This CDR3 is 15 amino acids long. Germline-derived CDR1 and CDR2 are SGHRS and YFSETQ. The ends were cut back, 6 bases at V and 2 bases at J, with 15 bases in the middle.

This clonotype was seen a handful of times. The chain links TRBV4-1 to TRBJ1-2; D possibly corresponds to TRBD1 (6 bases). V lost 6 bases, J lost 2 bases, and 16 bases lay in between. CDR1 MGHRA and CDR2 YSYEKL come from the germline V gene. The CDR3 has 15 residues. In DNA form, the CDR3 reads TGCGCCAGCAGACAACAGGGCCAAGGGAACTATGGCTACACCTTC. Protein: CASRQQGQGNYGYTF.

The rearrangement uses TRBV9 and TRBJ2-5; D gene unclear. Trimming shortened V by 2 bases and J by 1 base, and 9 bases separated the two germline ends. This CDR3 is 14 amino acids long. The V gene's germline CDR1 is SGDLS and CDR2 YYNGEE. The CDR3 sequence: CASSVRASQETQYF. For the CDR3, the DNA is TGTGCCAGCAGCGTTAGGGCCAGCCAAGAGACCCAGTACTTC.

This CDR3 is CASSSTQGETQYF. The CDR3 nucleotides read TGTGCCAGCAGCAGCACACAGGGGGAGACCCAGTACTTC. The chain combines TRBV7-9 with TRBJ2-5, with 7 bases aligning to TRBD1. This CDR3 spans 13 amino acids. The V gene's germline CDR1 is SEHNR and CDR2 FQNEAQ (reference sequence). V trimming: 5 bases; J trimming: 5 bases; junction bases outside the gene matches: 5.

This clonotype appeared many times. J is TRBJ1-1 and V is TRBV29-1, with D unresolved. The V end lost 3 bases, the J end lost 2 bases, and 10 bases lay between the germline ends. Germline CDR1 SQVTM, CDR2 ANQGSEA. This CDR3 contains 13 residues. Written as DNA, the CDR3 is TGCAGCGTTGATACGAGGTCCAACACTGAAGCTTTCTTT. Translating it yields CSVDTRSNTEAFF.

This clonotype was seen at least ten times. The rearrangement uses TRBV19 and TRBJ1-5; D uncertain. CDR3 length: 12 amino acids. CDR1 and CDR2 from the germline V gene are LNHDA and SQIVND (reference sequence). The V and J ends lost 2 bases and 6 bases respectively, with 5 bases between them. In DNA form, the CDR3 reads TGTGCCAGTAGTATATTAGGTCAGCCCCAGCATTTT. Its protein is CASSILGQPQHF.

J is TRBJ2-3 and V is TRBV20-1; D might be TRBD2 (5 bases). The germline V gene encodes CDR1 DFQATT and CDR2 SNEGSKA (reference sequence). Deletions cut 2 bases from V and 4 bases from J, with 10 bases between. CDR3 length equals 13 residues. CDR3 coding DNA: TGCAGTGCTAGACTAGCCGGCCCAGATACGCAGTATTTT. This translates into CSARLAGPDTQYF.

The table lists this clonotype with many counts. This chain joins TRBV5-1 and TRBJ2-7; 7 nucleotides agree with TRBD1. The ends lost 3 bases at V and 1 base at J; junction bases unmatched: 4. The CDR3 has 14 amino acids. CDR1 is SGHRS and CDR2 is YFSETQ in the germline V gene. CDR3 coding DNA: TGCGCCAGCAGCTGGGGACAGCTGTCCTACGAGCAGTACTTC. Its protein is CASSWGQLSYEQYF.

This clonotype came up a few times. The rearrangement uses TRBV20-1 and TRBJ2-2, with 7 positions matching TRBD1. Looked up from germline, CDR1 is DFQATT and CDR2 is SNEGSKA (reference sequence). The CDR3 consists of 15 residues. The V segment lost 5 bases and the J segment 0 bases; nucleotides outside the gene matches: 6. CDR3 bases: TGCAGTGCTGGGGGTACAGGGGCGAACACCGGGGAGCTGTTTTTT. Translating gives CSAGGTGANTGELFF.

This clonotype came up many times. The chain couples TRBV5-6 to TRBJ1-2; TRBD1 matches at 10 bases. Germline CDR1 is SGHDT and CDR2 is YYEEEE. V lost 4 bases, J lost 7 bases, and 7 bases stayed unmatched. The CDR3 totals 14 residues. The CDR3 sequence is CASSLRQGAGGYTF. The CDR3 coding sequence is TGTGCCAGCAGCCTACGACAGGGGGCCGGTGGCTACACCTTC. Supplemented by reference TRBV5-6 and TRBJ1-2, the full variable domain reads DAGVTQSPTHLIKTRGQQVTLRCSPKSGHDTVSWYQQALGQGPQFIFQYYEEEERQRGNFPDRFSGHQFPNYSSELNVNALLLGDSALYLCASSLRQGAGGYTFGSGTRLTVV.

This clonotype was counted only a few times. The chain carries TRBV6-2 or TRBV6-3 and TRBJ2-2, with D tentatively TRBD1 (6 bases). Looked up from germline, CDR1 is MNHEY and CDR2 is SVGEGT. The CDR3 is 16 residues long. Deletions cut 1 base from V and 4 bases from J, with 13 bases between. The DNA for the CDR3 is TGTGCCAGCAGTTACTGGCCTTCAGGGGCCACCGGGGAGCTGTTTTTT. This sequence encodes CASSYWPSGATGELFF.

This clonotype was recorded a few times. CDR3 in DNA: TGTGCCAGCAGCTTTTCAGGGGGCACGGTGGGGAGAACTGAAGCTTTCTTT. Amino acid sequence: CASSFSGGTVGRTEAFF. The chain employs TRBV9 and TRBJ1-1, with TRBD1 identical over 8 bases. The CDR3 has 17 amino acids. With V trimmed by 4 bases and J by 5 bases, 16 bases remained unmatched. CDR1 SGDLS and CDR2 YYNGEE come from the germline V gene.

This clonotype turned up a few times. The chain's CDR3 is CASSFGDYNEQFF. The CDR3 region has the DNA TGCGCCAGCAGCTTCGGGGACTACAATGAGCAGTTCTTC. The rearrangement joins TRBV5-1 to TRBJ2-1; possible D gene TRBD2, 5 bases. The CDR3 consists of 13 residues. V was pared by 2 bases and J by 3 bases, with 6 bases between. Germline V gene lookup returns CDR1 SGHRS and CDR2 YFSETQ.

This clonotype appeared many times. The V gene is TRBV5-6, the J gene TRBJ1-5, with D hard to call. The CDR3 sequence is 15 residues long. V lost 6 bases, J lost 0 bases, and 13 bases lay in between. Germline lookup yields CDR1 SGHDT and CDR2 YYEEEE. The CDR3 DNA is TGTGCCAGCACCCGGAGGCAGCATAGCAATCAGCCCCAGCATTTT. It translates to CASTRRQHSNQPQHF.